What follows is one TCR beta chain and its context. Its antigen is currently not known. Base qualities are missing; no much larger clone stands one base away. This specimen comes from a study of identical twins (dated by TCRdb to 2016 to 2017). General notes on the study: The study deep-sequenced TCR alpha and beta repertoires from monozygotic twins, unrelated adults of various ages and cord blood to test whether fetal clonotypes persist. Replicate twin experiments were performed at different times using different library preparation protocols to rule out contamination.

Overall study results and their limits: Abundant cord blood beta clonotypes had fewer insertions, young adult naive repertoires showed a similar but weaker trend, and memory repertoires showed no such trend. Zero-insertion analyses could be partly confounded by invariant T cells such as MAIT and iNKT, although diverse VJ usage argued against such confounding for most clonotypes. Compared with coincidental sharing between unrelated individuals, an excess of low generation-probability sequences was observed among out-of-frame TCR alpha sequences shared between twins. Because the same donors could not be followed over many years, the conclusions relied on cross-sectional statistical analysis. The excess sharing between twins in beta out-of-frame sequences was weaker because fewer shared sequences reduced the signal-to-noise ratio. In monozygotic twins, out-of-frame TCR alpha sharing was systematically underestimated by recombination models, although the models agreed with sharing between unrelated individuals.

All donors were healthy Caucasians. Three pairs of female monozygotic twins, all aged about 18 to 30 years, made up the twin cohort. RNA for TCR libraries was isolated from peripheral blood mononuclear cells. V and J lose 3 bases and 6 bases, and a span of 6 bases separates them. From the cysteine up to the phenylalanine, the CDR3 has a length of 11 residues. Only CDR3 DNA is held: 33 bases, read in frame from base 1. Preparation of the library involved 5' RACE. TCRdb shows the sequencer as Illumina HiSeq 2000. Template switching added a universal primer binding site, and the final cDNA carried a unique molecular identifier that allowed TCR cDNA molecules to be counted accurately. Specific primers in the conserved constant-segment region were used to synthesize first-strand cDNA for TCR alpha and beta chains. To control for contamination, each cDNA library was double barcoded with a SMART-Mk sample barcode plus Illumina barcodes. Two successive PCR steps introduced TruSeq adapter sequences along with Illumina sample barcodes. TCR alpha and beta cDNA libraries were sequenced on the Illumina HiSeq platform with custom primers. The original methods were these. Raw reads were processed with MiGEC to extract unique molecular identifiers, and MiXCR was used to determine CDR3 positions. For each individual, recombination models were inferred using an EM algorithm with the repgenHMM and IGoR tools. The tcR package in R was used for shared clonotype analysis, with sharing normalized by the product of cloneset sizes. To study raw recombination without the effects of thymic and clonal selection, out-of-frame nonproductive sequences were analyzed. Using fastp trimming at Q25 and MiXCR clonotype assembly, TCRdb reanalyzed the public sequencing data and kept in-frame beta chains. When rows share a CDR3 protein, they turn into one entry using the most common DNA and genes. TCRdb assigned the V and J calls; the authors' analysis was not used. This sample gives about 720,000 distinct CDR3 sequences in total; around a sixth of them show up just once. The ten largest clones add up to around 14% of the sample.

These data were likewise used in another study, on T cells expressing NK-cell markers. According to the second study: In sorted CD3+CD56+NKG2C+, CD3+CD56+NKG2C- and CD3+CD56-NKG2C+ T-cell subsets from about eight donors, TCR beta-chain repertoires were profiled. Among the eight sequenced donors, only one was HCMV-seronegative, while the other seven were HCMV-seropositive. To restrict sorting to alphabetaTCR-expressing T cells, an anti-gammadeltaTCR antibody was added in several experiments. For five or six donors, the dominant CD3+CD56+NKG2C+ clonotypes were among the top 10 CD8+ clonotypes and accounted for about 1.0-7.5% of CD8+ T cells. Those dominant clonotypes were again the most abundant among CD3+CD56-NKG2C+ cells in a handful of donors, at about 25-60.1%. Whether the expanded NKG2C-expressing T cell clones were specific for HCMV antigens remained unclear. The eight sequenced donors were randomly selected healthy volunteers, three men and five women. HCMV-specific IgG was detected in serum with a commercial ELISA kit to determine HCMV serostatus. For over five donors, bulk peripheral blood T-cell repertoires were also sequenced from unsorted PBMC. MIGEC was used to demultiplex reads and group reads by UMI, and MiTCR was used to assemble and quantify clonotypes. To exclude erroneous sequences, only TCR cDNA sequences supported by at least two reads were retained. The tcR package was used for downstream repertoire analysis, with clonotypes matched between fractions based on CDR3 nucleotide sequence plus V segment. VDJmatch was used to annotate antigen specificity against VDJdb, with one amino acid substitution in CDR3 allowed.

The receptor chain draws on TRBV12-3 or TRBV12-4 and TRBJ2-7, with the D gene uncertain. Sequencing was done on a sample of PBMCs. The TCR was taken from a woman under 30 in good health. The CDR3 has the sequence CASSLTREQYF. In nucleotides, the sequence is TGTGCCAGCAGTTTGACGCGCGAGCAGTACTTC.